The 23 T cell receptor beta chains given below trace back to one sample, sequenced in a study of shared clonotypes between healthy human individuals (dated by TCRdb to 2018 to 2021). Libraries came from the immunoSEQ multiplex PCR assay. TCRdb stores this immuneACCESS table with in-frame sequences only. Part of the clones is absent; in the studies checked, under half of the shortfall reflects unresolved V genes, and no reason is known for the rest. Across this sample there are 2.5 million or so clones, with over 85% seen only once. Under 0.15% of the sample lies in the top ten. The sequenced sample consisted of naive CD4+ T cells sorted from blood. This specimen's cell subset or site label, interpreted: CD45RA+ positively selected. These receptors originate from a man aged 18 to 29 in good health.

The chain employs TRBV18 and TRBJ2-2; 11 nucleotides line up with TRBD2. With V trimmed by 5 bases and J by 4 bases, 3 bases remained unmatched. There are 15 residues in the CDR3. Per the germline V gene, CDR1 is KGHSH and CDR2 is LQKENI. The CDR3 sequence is CASSSLAGGTGELFF. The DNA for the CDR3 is TGTGCCAGCTCATCTCTAGCGGGAGGCACCGGGGAGCTGTTTTTT.

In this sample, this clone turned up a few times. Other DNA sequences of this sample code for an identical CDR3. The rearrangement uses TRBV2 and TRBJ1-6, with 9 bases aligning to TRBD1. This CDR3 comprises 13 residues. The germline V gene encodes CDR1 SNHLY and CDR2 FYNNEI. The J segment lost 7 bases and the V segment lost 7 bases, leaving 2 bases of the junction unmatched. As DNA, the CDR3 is TGTGCCAGCACCGGACAGGGGAATTCACCCCTCCACTTT. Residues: CASTGQGNSPLHF.

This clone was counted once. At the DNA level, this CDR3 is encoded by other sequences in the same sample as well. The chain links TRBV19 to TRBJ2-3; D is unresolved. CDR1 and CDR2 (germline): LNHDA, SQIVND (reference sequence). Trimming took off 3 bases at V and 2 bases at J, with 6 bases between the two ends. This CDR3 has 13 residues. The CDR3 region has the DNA TGTGCCAGTAGTATTGGTTACACAGATACGCAGTATTTT. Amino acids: CASSIGYTDTQYF.

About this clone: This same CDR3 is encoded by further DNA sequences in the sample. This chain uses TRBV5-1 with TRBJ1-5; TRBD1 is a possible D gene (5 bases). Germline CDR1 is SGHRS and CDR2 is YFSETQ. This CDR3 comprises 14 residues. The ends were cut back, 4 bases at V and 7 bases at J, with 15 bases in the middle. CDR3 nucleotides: TGCGCCAGCAGCCCGGATGGGGCGGGCCAGCCCCAGCATTTT. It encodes CASSPDGAGQPQHF.

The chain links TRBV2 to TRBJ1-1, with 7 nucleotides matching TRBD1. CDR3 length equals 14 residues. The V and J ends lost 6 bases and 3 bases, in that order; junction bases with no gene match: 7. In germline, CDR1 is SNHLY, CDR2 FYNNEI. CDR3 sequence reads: CASSRGSGDTEAFF. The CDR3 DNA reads TGTGCCAGCAGCAGGGGGAGCGGCGACACTGAAGCTTTCTTT.

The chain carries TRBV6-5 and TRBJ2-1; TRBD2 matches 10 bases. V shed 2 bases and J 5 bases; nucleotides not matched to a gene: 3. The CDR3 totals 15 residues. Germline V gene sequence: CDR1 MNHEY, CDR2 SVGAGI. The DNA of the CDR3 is TGTGCCAGCAGTTACGGTAGCGGGAGGAACAATGAGCAGTTCTTC. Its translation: CASSYGSGRNNEQFF.

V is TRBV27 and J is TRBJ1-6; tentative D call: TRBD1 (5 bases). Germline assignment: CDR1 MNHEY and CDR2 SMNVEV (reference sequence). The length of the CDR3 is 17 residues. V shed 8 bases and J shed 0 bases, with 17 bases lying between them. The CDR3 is CASPRPGRSSYNSPLHF. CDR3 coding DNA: TGTGCCAGCCCAAGGCCGGGACGGAGCTCCTATAATTCACCCCTCCACTTT.

The CDR3 spells CASSFIGQGSTEAFF. The CDR3 DNA is TGTGCCAGCAGTTTTATCGGACAGGGGAGCACTGAAGCTTTCTTT. The V and J genes are TRBV5-4 and TRBJ1-1; 9 bases are shared with TRBD1. Germline lookup yields CDR1 SGHNT and CDR2 YYREEE (reference sequence). V dropped 5 bases and J dropped 4; count of bases not matched to a gene: 9. There are 15 residues in the CDR3.

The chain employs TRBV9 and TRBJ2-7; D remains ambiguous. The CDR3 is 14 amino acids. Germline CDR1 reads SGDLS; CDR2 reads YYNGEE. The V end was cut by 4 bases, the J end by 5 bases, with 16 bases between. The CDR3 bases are TGTGCCAGCAGCTTCGGGTCTTTTTCCCACGAGCAGTACTTC. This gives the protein CASSFGSFSHEQYF.

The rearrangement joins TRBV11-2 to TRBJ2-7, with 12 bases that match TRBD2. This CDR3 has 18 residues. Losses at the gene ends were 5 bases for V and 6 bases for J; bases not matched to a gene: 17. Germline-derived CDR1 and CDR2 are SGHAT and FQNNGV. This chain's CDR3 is CASSHLQGGLAGIGEQYF. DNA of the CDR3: TGTGCCAGCAGCCACCTGCAGGGCGGACTAGCGGGAATCGGCGAGCAGTACTTC.

Here the CDR3 DNA reads TGTGCCAGCCTAGAACAGGGGGCTGGGAACACTGAAGCTTTCTTT. This codes for CASLEQGAGNTEAFF. The chain uses TRBV28 and TRBJ1-1, with TRBD1 identical over 9 bases. V lost 8 bases to trimming and J lost 1 base; unmatched junction nucleotides: 8. From germline, CDR1 is MDHEN and CDR2 SYDVKM. CDR3 length: 15 amino acids.

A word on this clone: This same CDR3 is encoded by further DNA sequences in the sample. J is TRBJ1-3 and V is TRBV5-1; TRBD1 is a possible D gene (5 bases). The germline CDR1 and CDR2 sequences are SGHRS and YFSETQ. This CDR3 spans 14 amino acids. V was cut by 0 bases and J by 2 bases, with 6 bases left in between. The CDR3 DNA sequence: TGCGCCAGCAGCTTGGGGGGACCTGGAAACACCATATATTTT. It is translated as CASSLGGPGNTIYF.

The CDR3 DNA reads as TGTGCCAGCAGGAATTCGGCCAGCAATCAGCCCCAGCATTTT. Amino acid sequence: CASRNSASNQPQHF. The rearrangement uses TRBV2 and TRBJ1-5; D call uncertain. The CDR3 totals 14 residues. Germline CDR1 reads SNHLY; CDR2 reads FYNNEI. V was shortened by 6 bases and J by 1 base, with 10 bases between the two germline ends.

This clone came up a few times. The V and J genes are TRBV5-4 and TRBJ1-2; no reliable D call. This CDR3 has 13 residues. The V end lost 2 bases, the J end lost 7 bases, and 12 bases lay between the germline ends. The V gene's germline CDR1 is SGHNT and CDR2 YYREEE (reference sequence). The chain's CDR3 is CASSLPVTAGYTF. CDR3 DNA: TGTGCCAGCAGCTTACCCGTGACCGCTGGCTACACCTTC.

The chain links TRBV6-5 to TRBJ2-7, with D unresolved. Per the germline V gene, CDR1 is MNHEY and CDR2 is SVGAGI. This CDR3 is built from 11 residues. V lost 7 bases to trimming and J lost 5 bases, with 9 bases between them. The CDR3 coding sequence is TGTGCCAGCATGGCAGTCGACGAGCAGTACTTC. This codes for CASMAVDEQYF.

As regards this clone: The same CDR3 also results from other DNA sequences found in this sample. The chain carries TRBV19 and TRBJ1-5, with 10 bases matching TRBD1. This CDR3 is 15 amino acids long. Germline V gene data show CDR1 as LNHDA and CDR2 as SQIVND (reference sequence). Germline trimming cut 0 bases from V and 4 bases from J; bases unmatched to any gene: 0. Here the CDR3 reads CASSIEDRGNQPQHF. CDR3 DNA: TGTGCCAGTAGTATAGAGGACAGGGGGAATCAGCCCCAGCATTTT.

The CDR3, as DNA: TGCGCCAGTGCAGACCGGCTAAATTCACCCCTCCACTTT. Translation: CASADRLNSPLHF. The chain combines TRBV5-1 with TRBJ1-6; D unresolved. The V gene's germline CDR1 is SGHRS and CDR2 YFSETQ. This CDR3 is built from 13 residues. Trimming shortened V by 8 bases and J by 7 bases, and 13 bases separated the two germline ends.

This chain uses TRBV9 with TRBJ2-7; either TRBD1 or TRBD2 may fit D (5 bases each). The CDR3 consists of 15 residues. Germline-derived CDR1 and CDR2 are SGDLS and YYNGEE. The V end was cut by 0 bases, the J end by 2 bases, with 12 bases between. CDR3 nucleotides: TGTGCCAGCAGCGTAGGGCAGGGACCAGCCTACGAGCAGTACTTC. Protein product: CASSVGQGPAYEQYF.

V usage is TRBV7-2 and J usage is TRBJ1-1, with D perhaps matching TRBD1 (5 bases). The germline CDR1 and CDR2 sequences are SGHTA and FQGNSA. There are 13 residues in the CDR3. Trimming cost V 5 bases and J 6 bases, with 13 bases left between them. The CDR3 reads CASSRTGTPEAFF. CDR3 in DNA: TGTGCCAGCAGCCGAACAGGAACCCCTGAAGCTTTCTTT.

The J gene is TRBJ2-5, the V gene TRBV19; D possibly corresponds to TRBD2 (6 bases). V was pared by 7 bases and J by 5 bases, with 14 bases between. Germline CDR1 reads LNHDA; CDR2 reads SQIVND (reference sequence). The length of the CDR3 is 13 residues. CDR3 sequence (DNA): TGTGCCAGTAATGATAAGGAGGGGGAGACCCAGTACTTC. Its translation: CASNDKEGETQYF.

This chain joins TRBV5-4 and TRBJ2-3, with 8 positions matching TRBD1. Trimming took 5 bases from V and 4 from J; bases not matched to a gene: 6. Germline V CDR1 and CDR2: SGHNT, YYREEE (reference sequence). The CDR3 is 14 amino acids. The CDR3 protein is CASRPQGAADTQYF. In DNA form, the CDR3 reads TGTGCCAGCAGGCCTCAGGGGGCCGCAGATACGCAGTATTTT.

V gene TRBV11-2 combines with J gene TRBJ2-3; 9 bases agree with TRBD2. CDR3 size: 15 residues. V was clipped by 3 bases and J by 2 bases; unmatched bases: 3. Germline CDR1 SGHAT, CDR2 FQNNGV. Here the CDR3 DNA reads TGTGCCAGCAGCTTTCTAGCGGGGAACACAGATACGCAGTATTTT. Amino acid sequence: CASSFLAGNTDTQYF.

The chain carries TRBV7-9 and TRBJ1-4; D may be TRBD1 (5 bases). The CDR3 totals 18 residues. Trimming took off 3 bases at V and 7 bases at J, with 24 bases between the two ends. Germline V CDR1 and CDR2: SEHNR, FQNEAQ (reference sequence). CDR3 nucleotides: TGTGCCAGCAGCTTCCCGAGGGAGCCGACTAAGAGGGGTGAAAAACTGTTTTTT. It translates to CASSFPREPTKRGEKLFF.